The T cell receptor (beta chain) under discussion was sequenced for a study of cytomegalovirus exposure and HLA in healthy donors. Study as a whole: When 300 to 500 donors were genotyped, approximately 80% of them were found to fall in the Caucasian-associated ancestry cluster.

It was with 60 Vbeta and 13 Jbeta primers that the PCR ran. As originally analysed: Tens of millions of unique TCR beta chains, 10 million to 14 million shared, were counted in a later analysis. Clones were sequenced by immunoSEQ multiplex PCR, and TCRdb holds only the in-frame ones, with some missing. D and trimming come from the DNA, and the V and J calls and clone size come from that table. The sample's table shows over 90,000 clones. Comments on this clone: The target antigen is unknown.

Study conclusions and caveats: The investigators catalogued under 200 TCR beta chains as cytomegalovirus-associated. Several V segments, TRBV6-2 and TRBV6-3 among them, could not be told apart and were dropped.

The CDR3 sequence is 16 residues long. Germline V gives CDR1 SEHNR, CDR2 FQNEAQ (reference sequence). Trimming took 6 bases from V and 1 from J; bases not matched to a gene: 5. The genes are TRBV7-9 and TRBJ2-1; 11 bases agree with TRBD2. The sample taken for sequencing was PBMCs. This sequence was found in a middle-aged man in good health and CMV-seronegative. The CDR3 nucleotides read TGTGCCAGCAGAGCTAGCGGGAGGCTTTCCTACAATGAGCAGTTCTTC. Translated, it gives CASRASGRLSYNEQFF.